This TCR beta chain was recovered during a study of blood T cell repertoires in COVID-19. On the study more broadly: Samples came from the United States, Italy and Spain, spanning acute and convalescent COVID-19. PBMCs, B-cell-depleted T cells, or T cells provided the cDNA or gDNA that made up the material.

Original processing notes: Estimation of nucleated cell counts relied on the amplification of reference gene primers. Clones were read by immunoSEQ multiplex PCR, and TCRdb kept only the in-frame ones, dropping some. V, J and clone size reflect that table, while D and trimming were determined from the DNA. This table has 67,000 or so clones, approximately 83% appearing once. Sequencing was performed on peripheral blood. The source of this sequence is a man in his 70s with acute or convalescent COVID-19.

The DNA of the CDR3 is TGTGCCACCCAGTTGGCAGGCTTCGGTGAGCAGTTCTTC. Its translation: CATQLAGFGEQFF. The gene calls are TRBV6-5 and TRBJ2-1; D remains ambiguous. Germline CDR1 and CDR2: MNHEY and SVGAGI. Trimming took 10 bases from V and 9 from J, leaving 19 bases between them. This CDR3 has 13 amino acids.